These 12 T cell receptor beta chains share one sample of origin, sequenced in a study of shared clonotypes between healthy human individuals. Profiled with immunoSEQ multiplex PCR; TCRdb holds only in-frame clones, not every one. The table lists more than 2 million clones, approximately 95% of them singletons. The material sequenced was naive CD4+ T cells sorted from blood. This sample's subset: CD45RA+ positively selected. The receptors stem from a man between 18 and 35 years old in good health.

This chain connects TRBV6-5 to TRBJ2-1; possible D gene TRBD2, 6 bases. The CDR3 length is 15 residues. Trimming stripped 1 base from V and 6 bases from J, with 13 bases between. Germline values: CDR1 MNHEY, CDR2 SVGAGI. The CDR3 coding sequence is TGTGCCAGCAGTTACTTGCGGGGCAGTCGCAATGAGCAGTTCTTC. This encodes CASSYLRGSRNEQFF.

A note on this clone: The sample carries other DNA sequences with the same CDR3. The rearrangement links TRBV5-1 to TRBJ1-6; no reliable D call. The germline V and J ends were trimmed by 0 bases and 7 bases, with 2 bases remaining between them. Germline CDR1 is SGHRS and CDR2 is YFSETQ. The CDR3 consists of 12 residues. The CDR3 loop reads CASSLGNSPLHF. CDR3 DNA sequence: TGCGCCAGCAGCTTGGGGAATTCACCCCTCCACTTT.

The chain has TRBV6-6 and TRBJ2-5; no definite D call. Germline CDR1 is MNHNY and CDR2 is SVGAGI (reference sequence). V was cut by 7 bases and J by 1 base, with 10 bases left in between. The CDR3 is 13 amino acids. The DNA for the CDR3 is TGTGCCAGCAACGAGATAGCCCAAGAGACCCAGTACTTC. Its translation: CASNEIAQETQYF.

The gene calls are TRBV10-2 and TRBJ2-5; the match to TRBD1 covers 8 bases. CDR1 and CDR2 from the germline V gene are WSHSY and SAAADI. This CDR3 is 15 amino acids long. The V gene end was trimmed by 7 bases and the J gene end by 5 bases; junction bases not matched to a gene: 12. The CDR3 DNA follows: TGCGCCAGCAAGGCCACAGGGGGTGGTATGGAGACCCAGTACTTC. Protein sequence: CASKATGGGMETQYF.

The genes are TRBV7-2 and TRBJ1-5; D is unresolved. Germline V gives CDR1 SGHTA, CDR2 FQGNSA. The CDR3 is 12 amino acids. The V end lost 4 bases, the J end lost 3 bases, and 4 bases lay between the germline ends. The CDR3 here is CASSYINQPQHF. In DNA form, the CDR3 reads TGTGCCAGCAGCTATATCAATCAGCCCCAGCATTTT.

This chain joins TRBV28 and TRBJ2-7; D unclear. Trimming removed 3 bases at V and 2 bases at J, with 11 bases between. Germline V gives CDR1 MDHEN, CDR2 SYDVKM. The CDR3 loop spans 14 amino acids. The CDR3 loop reads CASSLINTTYEQYF. The DNA of the CDR3 is TGTGCCAGCAGTTTGATCAACACAACCTACGAGCAGTACTTC. The full variable domain, rest sourced from reference TRBV28 and TRBJ2-7, is DVKVTQSSRYLVKRTGEKVFLECVQDMDHENMFWYRQDPGLGLRLIYFSYDVKMKEKGDIPEGYSVSREKKERFSLILESASTNQTSMYLCASSLINTTYEQYFGPGTRLTVT.

The chain combines TRBV10-3 with TRBJ2-5; 10 bases are shared with TRBD1. The closer fit of TRBJ2-7 to the DNA end suggests the J call may be wrong. This CDR3 comprises 13 residues. Germline lookup yields CDR1 ENHRY and CDR2 SYGVKD. The CDR3 DNA is TGTGCCACCAGGGGACAGGGGTCCCACGAGCAGTACTTC. It encodes CATRGQGSHEQYF.

As for this clone: Other DNA sequences in this sample translate to the same CDR3. The chain combines TRBV5-1 with TRBJ2-3, with D perhaps matching TRBD2 (5 bases). The CDR3 has 14 amino acids. With 8 bases removed from V and 1 base from J, the gap between germline ends came to 14 bases. Germline-derived CDR1 and CDR2 are SGHRS and YFSETQ. CDR3 protein: CASSDPGGTDTQYF. Here the CDR3 DNA reads TGCGCCAGTAGTGACCCCGGGGGCACAGATACGCAGTATTTT. The complete variable domain, with remaining parts taken from reference TRBV5-1 and TRBJ2-3, reads KAGVTQTPRYLIKTRGQQVTLSCSPISGHRSVSWYQQTPGQGLQFLFEYFSETQRNKGNFPGRFSGRQFSNSRSEMNVSTLELGDSALYLCASSDPGGTDTQYFGPGTRLTVL.

The rearrangement uses TRBV5-4 and TRBJ1-1; no clear D gene. V was cut by 1 base and J by 2 bases, with 6 bases left in between. The germline CDR1 and CDR2 sequences are SGHNT and YYREEE (reference sequence). The CDR3 sequence is 13 residues long. The CDR3, as DNA: TGTGCCAGCAGCTTGATCGATAACACTGAAGCTTTCTTT. It translates to CASSLIDNTEAFF.

The CDR3 reads CASSGVDWGEETQYF. The CDR3 coding sequence is TGTGCCAGCAGTGGAGTCGACTGGGGAGAAGAGACCCAGTACTTC. This chain uses TRBV6-1 with TRBJ2-5, with TRBD2 as a possible D gene (5 bases). The V end was cut by 4 bases, the J end by 3 bases, with 15 bases between. The CDR3 runs to 15 residues. The germline V gene has CDR1 MNHNS and CDR2 SASEGT.

This clone has only a few counts. The J gene is TRBJ1-5, the V gene TRBV7-3; weak D call: TRBD1 (5 bases). This CDR3 is 13 amino acids long. Germline V lookup: CDR1 SGHTA, CDR2 FQGTGA. Trimming removed 1 base at V and 9 bases at J, with 10 bases between. Here the CDR3 DNA reads TGTGCCAGCAGCTTAAAGGGGTCCGGGCCCCAGCATTTT. As protein: CASSLKGSGPQHF.

The CDR3: CASSPPGERDYEQYF. The CDR3, as DNA: TGTGCCAGCAGCCCTCCCGGGGAGCGGGACTACGAGCAGTACTTC. This sequence joins TRBV11-2 and TRBJ2-7, with 7 bases fitting TRBD2. CDR1 is SGHAT, CDR2 FQNNGV, per germline. CDR3 size: 15 residues. Unmatched junction bases numbered 10, after V lost 5 bases and J lost 3 bases.